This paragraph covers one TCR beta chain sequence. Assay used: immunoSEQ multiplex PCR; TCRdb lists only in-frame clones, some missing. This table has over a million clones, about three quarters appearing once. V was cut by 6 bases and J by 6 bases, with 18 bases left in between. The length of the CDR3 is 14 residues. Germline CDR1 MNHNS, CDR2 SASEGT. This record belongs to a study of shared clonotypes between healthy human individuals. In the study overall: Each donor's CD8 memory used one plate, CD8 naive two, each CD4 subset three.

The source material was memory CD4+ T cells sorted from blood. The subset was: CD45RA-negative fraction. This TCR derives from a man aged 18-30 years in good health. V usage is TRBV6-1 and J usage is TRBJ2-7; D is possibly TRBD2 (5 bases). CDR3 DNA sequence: TGTGCCAGCAGCGTTACTAGAGGTACGAGCGAGCAGTACTTC. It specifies CASSVTRGTSEQYF.